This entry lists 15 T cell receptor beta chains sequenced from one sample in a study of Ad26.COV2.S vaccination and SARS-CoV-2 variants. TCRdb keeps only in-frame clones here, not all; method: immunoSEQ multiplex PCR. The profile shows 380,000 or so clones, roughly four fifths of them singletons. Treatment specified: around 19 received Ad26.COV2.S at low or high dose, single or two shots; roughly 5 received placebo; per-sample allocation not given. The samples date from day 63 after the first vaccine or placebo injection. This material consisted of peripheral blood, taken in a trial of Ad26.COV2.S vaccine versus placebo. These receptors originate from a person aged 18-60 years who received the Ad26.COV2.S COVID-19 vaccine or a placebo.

The CDR3, as DNA: TGTGCCAGCAGCCCATTAAGGCCGGGGCAGGGACCCCTCCACTTT. This codes for CASSPLRPGQGPLHF. This chain uses TRBV3-1 (or the pseudogene TRBV3-2) with TRBJ1-6, with D possibly matching TRBD1 (5 bases). The CDR3 length is 15 residues. The V end was cut by 4 bases, the J end by 12 bases, with 19 bases between. Germline values: CDR1 LGHDT, CDR2 YNNKEL (reference sequence).

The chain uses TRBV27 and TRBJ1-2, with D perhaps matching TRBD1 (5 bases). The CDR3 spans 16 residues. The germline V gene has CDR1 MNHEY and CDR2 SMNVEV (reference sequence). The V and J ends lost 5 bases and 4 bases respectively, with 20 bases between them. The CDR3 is CASSPSEGPVTYGYTF. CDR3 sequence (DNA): TGTGCCAGCAGTCCGTCGGAGGGGCCCGTTACCTATGGCTACACCTTC.

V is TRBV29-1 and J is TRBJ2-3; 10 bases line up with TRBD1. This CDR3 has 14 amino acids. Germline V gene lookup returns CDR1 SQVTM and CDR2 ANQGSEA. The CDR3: CTIVGDRGPDTQYF. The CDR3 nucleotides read TGCACCATTGTAGGGGACAGGGGCCCAGATACGCAGTATTTT.

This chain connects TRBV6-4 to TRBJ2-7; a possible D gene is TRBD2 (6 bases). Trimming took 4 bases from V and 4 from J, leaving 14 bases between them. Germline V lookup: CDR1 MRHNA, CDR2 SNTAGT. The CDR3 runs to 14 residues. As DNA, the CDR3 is TGTGCCAGCAGTGCTCAGCTAGCGACATACGAGCAGTACTTC. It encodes CASSAQLATYEQYF.

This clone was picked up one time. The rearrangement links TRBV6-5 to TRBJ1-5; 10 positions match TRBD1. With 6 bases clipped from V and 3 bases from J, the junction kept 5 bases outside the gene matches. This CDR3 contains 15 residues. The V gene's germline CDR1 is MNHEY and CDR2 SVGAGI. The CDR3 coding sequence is TGTGCCAGCAGCCGGGACAGGGGTGCCAATCAGCCCCAGCATTTT. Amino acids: CASSRDRGANQPQHF.

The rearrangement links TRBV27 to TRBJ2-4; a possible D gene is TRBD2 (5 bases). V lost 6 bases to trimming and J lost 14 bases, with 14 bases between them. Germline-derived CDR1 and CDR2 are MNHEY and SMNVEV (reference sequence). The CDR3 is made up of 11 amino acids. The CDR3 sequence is CASSPGGGEYF. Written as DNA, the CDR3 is TGTGCCAGCAGCCCAGGCGGAGGAGAGTACTTC.

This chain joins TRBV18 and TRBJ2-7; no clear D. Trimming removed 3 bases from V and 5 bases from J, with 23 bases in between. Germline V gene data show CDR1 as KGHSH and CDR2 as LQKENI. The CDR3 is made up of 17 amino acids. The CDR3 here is CASSPRHVSDPSDEQYF. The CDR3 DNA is TGTGCCAGCTCACCTCGCCATGTTTCTGACCCATCGGACGAGCAGTACTTC.

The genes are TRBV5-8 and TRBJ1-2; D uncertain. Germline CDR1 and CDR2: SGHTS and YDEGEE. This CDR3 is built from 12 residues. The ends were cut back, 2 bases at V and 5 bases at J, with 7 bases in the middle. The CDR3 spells CASSFGRYGYTF. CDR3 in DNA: TGTGCCAGCAGCTTTGGGCGTTATGGCTACACCTTC. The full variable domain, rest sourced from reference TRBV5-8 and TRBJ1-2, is EAGVTQSPTHLIKTRGQQATLRCSPISGHTSVYWYQQALGLGLQFLLWYDEGEERNRGNFPPRFSGRQFPNYSSELNVNALELEDSALYLCASSFGRYGYTFGSGTRLTVV.

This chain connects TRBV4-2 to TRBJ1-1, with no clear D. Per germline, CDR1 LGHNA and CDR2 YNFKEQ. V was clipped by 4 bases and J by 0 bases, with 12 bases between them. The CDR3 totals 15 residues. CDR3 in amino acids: CASSPPPTMNTEAFF. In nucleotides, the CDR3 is TGTGCCAGCAGCCCCCCACCGACGATGAACACTGAAGCTTTCTTT.

The CDR3 sequence: CASSFPRQGRNLDYTEAFF. CDR3 bases: TGTGCCAGCAGCTTCCCTCGACAGGGTCGGAACCTAGATTACACTGAAGCTTTCTTT. The chain carries TRBV11-2 and TRBJ1-1; 7 bases line up with TRBD1. Per germline, CDR1 SGHAT and CDR2 FQNNGV. This CDR3 comprises 19 residues. V gave up 3 bases and J gave up 3 bases; unmatched junction bases: 19.

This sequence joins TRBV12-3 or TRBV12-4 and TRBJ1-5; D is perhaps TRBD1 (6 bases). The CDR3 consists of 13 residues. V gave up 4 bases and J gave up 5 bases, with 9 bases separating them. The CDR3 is CASSSQGDQPQHF. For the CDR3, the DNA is TGTGCCAGCAGTTCACAGGGTGATCAGCCCCAGCATTTT.

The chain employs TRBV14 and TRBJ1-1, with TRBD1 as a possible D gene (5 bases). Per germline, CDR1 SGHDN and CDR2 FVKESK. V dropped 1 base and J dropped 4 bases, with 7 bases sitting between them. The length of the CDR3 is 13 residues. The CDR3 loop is CASSQGGITEAFF. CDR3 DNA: TGTGCCAGCAGCCAAGGGGGGATCACTGAAGCTTTCTTT.

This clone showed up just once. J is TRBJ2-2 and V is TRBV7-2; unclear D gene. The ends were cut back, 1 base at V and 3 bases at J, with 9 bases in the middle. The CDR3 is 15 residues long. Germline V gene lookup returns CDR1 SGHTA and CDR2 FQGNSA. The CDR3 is CASSLGALYTGELFF. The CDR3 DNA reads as TGTGCCAGCAGCTTAGGGGCCCTATACACCGGGGAGCTGTTTTTT.

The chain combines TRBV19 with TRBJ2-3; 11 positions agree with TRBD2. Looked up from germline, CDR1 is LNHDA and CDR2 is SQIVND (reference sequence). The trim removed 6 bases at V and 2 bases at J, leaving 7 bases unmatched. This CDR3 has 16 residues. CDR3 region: CASSYRLAGTTDTQYF. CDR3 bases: TGTGCCAGTAGCTATCGACTAGCGGGGACCACAGATACGCAGTATTTT.

For the CDR3, the DNA is TGTGCCAGCAGCCCCCCGGGCTCTGGAAACACCATATATTTT. This gives the protein CASSPPGSGNTIYF. J is TRBJ1-3 and V is TRBV11-2; no clear D. Germline V gene data show CDR1 as SGHAT and CDR2 as FQNNGV. The CDR3 spans 14 residues. Trimming pared 5 bases from V and 0 bases from J, leaving 8 bases between.